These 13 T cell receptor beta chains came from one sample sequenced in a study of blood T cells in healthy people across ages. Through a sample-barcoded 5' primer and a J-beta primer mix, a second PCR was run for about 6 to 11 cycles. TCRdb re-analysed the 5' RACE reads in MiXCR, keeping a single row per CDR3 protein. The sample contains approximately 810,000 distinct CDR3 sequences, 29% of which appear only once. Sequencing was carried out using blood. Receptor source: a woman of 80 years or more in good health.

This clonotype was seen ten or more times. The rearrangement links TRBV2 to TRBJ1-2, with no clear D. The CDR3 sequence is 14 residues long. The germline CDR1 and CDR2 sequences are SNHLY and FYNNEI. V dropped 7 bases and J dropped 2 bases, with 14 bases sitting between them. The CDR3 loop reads CASTRRLLNYGYTF. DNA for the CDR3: TGTGCCAGCACTAGGCGGCTATTGAACTATGGCTACACCTTC.

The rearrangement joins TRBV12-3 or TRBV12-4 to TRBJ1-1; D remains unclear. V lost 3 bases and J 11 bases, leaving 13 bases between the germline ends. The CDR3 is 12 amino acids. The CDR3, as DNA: TGTGCCAGCAGTTTCAGGCCCGCTGGGGCTTTCTTT. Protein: CASSFRPAGAFF.

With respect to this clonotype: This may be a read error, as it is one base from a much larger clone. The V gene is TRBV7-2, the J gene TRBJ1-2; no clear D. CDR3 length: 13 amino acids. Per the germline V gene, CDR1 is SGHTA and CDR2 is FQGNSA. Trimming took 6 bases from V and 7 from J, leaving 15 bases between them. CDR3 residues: CASSPPESCGYTF. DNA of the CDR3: TGTGCCAGCAGTCCCCCCGAGTCCTGTGGCTACACCTTC.

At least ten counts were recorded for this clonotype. The CDR3 sequence is CASSLVFTGANVLTF. For the CDR3, the DNA is TGTGCCAGCAGCTTAGTGTTTACTGGGGCCAACGTCCTGACTTTC. The V gene is TRBV7-2, the J gene TRBJ2-6; the D is unclear. CDR1 is SGHTA and CDR2 is FQGNSA in the germline V gene. Trimming took 1 base from V and 2 from J, leaving 6 bases between them. The CDR3 runs 15 residues.

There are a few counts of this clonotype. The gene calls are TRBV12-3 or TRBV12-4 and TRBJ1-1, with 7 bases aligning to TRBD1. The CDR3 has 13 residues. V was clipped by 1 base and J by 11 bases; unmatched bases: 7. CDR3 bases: TGTGCCAGCAGTTTAGGGGACAGCTTAGGGGCTTTCTTT. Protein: CASSLGDSLGAFF.

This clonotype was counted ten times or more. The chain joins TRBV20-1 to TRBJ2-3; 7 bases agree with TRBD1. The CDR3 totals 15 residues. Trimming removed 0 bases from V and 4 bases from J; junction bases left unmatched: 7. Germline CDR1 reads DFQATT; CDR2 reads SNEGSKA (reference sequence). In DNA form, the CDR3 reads TGCAGTGCTAGAGATCTGACAGGGAACTCAGATACGCAGTATTTT. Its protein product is CSARDLTGNSDTQYF.

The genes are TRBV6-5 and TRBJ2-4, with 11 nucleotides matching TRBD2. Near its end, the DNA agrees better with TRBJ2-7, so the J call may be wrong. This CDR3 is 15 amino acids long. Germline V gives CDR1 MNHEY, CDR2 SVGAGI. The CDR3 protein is CASSLGTSGTGEQYF. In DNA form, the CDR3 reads TGTGCCAGCAGTTTGGGGACTAGCGGAACGGGCGAGCAGTACTTC.

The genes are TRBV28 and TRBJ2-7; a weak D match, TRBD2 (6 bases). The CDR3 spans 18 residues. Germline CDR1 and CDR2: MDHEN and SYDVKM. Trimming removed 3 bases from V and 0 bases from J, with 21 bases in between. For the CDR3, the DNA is TGTGCCAGCAGTTTCTCGATCCTTAGGGCGGGGATCTCCTACGAGCAGTACTTC. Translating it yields CASSFSILRAGISYEQYF.

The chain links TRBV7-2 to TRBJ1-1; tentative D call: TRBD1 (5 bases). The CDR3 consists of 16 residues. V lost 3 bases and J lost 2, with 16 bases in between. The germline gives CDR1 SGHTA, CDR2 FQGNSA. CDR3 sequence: CASSFSPGTTNTEAFF. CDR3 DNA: TGTGCCAGCAGCTTTTCGCCGGGGACGACTAACACTGAAGCTTTCTTT.

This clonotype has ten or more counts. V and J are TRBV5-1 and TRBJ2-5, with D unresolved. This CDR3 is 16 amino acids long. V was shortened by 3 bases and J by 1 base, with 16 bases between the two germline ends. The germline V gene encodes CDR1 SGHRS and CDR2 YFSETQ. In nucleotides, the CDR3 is TGCGCCAGCAGCTGGTCCGGGCTCCCAATCCAAGAGACCCAGTACTTC. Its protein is CASSWSGLPIQETQYF.

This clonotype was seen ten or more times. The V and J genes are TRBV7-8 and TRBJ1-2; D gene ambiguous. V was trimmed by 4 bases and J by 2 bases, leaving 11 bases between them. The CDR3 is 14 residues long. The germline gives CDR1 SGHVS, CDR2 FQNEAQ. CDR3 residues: CASSSRKDNYGYTF. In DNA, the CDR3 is TGTGCCAGCAGCTCCCGGAAGGACAACTATGGCTACACCTTC. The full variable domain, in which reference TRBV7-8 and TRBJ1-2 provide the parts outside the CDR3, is GAGVSQSPRYKVAKRGQDVALRCDPISGHVSLFWYQQALGQGPEFLTYFQNEAQLDKSGLPSDRFFAERPEGSVSTLKIQRTQQEDSAVYLCASSSRKDNYGYTFGSGTRLTVV.

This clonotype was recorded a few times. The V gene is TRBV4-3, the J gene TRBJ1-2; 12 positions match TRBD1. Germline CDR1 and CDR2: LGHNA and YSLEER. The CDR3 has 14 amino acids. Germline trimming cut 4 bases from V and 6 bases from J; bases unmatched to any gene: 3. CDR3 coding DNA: TGCGCCAGCAGCCCGGGACAGGGGGCGAATGGCTACACCTTC. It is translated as CASSPGQGANGYTF.

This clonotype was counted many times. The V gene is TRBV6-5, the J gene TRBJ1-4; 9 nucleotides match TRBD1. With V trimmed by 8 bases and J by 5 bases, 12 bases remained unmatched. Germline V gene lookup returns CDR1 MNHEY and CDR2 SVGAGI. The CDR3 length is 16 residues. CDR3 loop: CASGEQGALWNEKLFF. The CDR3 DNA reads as TGTGCCAGCGGCGAACAGGGGGCGCTTTGGAATGAAAAACTGTTTTTT.